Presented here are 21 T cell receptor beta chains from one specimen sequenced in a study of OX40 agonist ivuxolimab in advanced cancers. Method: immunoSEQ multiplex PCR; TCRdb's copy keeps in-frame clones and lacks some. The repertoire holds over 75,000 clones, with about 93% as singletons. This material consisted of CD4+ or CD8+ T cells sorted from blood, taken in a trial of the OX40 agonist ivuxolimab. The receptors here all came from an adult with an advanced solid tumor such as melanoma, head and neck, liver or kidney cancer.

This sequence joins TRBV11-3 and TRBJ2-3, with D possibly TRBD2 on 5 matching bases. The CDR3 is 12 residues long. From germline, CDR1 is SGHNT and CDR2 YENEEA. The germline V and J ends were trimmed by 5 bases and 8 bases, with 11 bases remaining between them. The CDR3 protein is CASSAAAGTQYF. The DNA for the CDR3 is TGTGCCAGCAGCGCAGCGGCTGGTACGCAGTATTTT.

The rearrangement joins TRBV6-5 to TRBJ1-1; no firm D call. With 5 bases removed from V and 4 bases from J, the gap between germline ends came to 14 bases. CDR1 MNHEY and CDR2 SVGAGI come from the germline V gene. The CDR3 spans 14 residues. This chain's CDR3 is CASSPAIRGTEAFF. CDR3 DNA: TGTGCCAGCAGTCCCGCCATCCGGGGCACTGAAGCTTTCTTT.

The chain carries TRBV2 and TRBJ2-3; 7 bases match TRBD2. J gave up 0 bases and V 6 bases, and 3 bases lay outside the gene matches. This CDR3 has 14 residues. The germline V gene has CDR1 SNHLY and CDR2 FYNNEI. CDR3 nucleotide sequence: TGTGCCAGCAGAGAGCGGGACAGCACAGATACGCAGTATTTT. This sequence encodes CASRERDSTDTQYF. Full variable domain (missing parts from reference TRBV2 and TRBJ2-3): EPEVTQTPSHQVTQMGQEVILRCVPISNHLYFYWYRQILGQKVEFLVSFYNNEISEKSEIFDDQFSVERPDGSNFTLKIRSTKLEDSAMYFCASRERDSTDTQYFGPGTRLTVL.

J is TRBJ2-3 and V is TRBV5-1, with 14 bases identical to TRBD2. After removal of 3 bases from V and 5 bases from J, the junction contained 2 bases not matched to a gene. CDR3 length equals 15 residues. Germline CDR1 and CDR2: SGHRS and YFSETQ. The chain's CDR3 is CASSSGLAGGDTQYF. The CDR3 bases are TGCGCCAGCAGCTCCGGACTAGCGGGAGGAGATACGCAGTATTTT.

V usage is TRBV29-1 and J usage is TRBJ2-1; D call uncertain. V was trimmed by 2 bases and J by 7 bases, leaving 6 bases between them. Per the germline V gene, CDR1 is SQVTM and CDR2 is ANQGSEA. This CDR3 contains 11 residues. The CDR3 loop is CSVEFLNEQFF. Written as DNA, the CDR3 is TGCAGCGTTGAATTCCTAAATGAGCAGTTCTTC.

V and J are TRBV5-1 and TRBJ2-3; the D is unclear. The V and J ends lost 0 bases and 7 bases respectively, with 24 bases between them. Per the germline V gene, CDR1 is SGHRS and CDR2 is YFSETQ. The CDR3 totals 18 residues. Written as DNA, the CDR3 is TGCGCCAGCAGCTTGGCCCTTAGGCCAGCCCCTAAGACGTATACGCAGTATTTT. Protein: CASSLALRPAPKTYTQYF.

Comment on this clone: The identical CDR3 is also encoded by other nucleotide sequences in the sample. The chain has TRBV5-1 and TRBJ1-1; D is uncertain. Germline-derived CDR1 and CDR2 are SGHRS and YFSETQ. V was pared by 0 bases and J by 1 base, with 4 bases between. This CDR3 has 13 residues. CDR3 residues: CASSLGGNTEAFF. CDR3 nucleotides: TGCGCCAGCAGCTTGGGGGGGAACACTGAAGCTTTCTTT.

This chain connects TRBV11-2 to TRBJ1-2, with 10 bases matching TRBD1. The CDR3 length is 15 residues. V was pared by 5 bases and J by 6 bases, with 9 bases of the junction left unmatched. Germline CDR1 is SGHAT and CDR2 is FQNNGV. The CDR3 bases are TGTGCCAGCAGCCTTATGGGACAGGGGAATGATGGCTACACCTTC. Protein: CASSLMGQGNDGYTF.

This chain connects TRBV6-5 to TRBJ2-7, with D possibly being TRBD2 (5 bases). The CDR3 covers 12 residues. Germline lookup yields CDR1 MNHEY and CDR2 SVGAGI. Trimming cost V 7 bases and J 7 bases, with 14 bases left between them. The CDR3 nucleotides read TGTGCCAGCATATCGGGGAGTAGGGAGCAGTACTTC. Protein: CASISGSREQYF.

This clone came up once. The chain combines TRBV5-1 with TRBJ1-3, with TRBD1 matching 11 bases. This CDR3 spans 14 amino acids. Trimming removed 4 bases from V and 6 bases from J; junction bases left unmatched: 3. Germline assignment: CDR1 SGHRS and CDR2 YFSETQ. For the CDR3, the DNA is TGCGCCAGCAGCGTGGACAGGGGGCTAAACACCATATATTTT. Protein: CASSVDRGLNTIYF.

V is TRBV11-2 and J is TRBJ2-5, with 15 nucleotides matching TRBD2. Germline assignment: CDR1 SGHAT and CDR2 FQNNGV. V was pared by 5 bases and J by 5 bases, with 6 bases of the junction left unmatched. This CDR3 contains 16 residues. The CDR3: CASSGGLAGGGETQYF. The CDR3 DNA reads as TGTGCCAGCAGCGGGGGACTAGCGGGAGGTGGGGAGACCCAGTACTTC.

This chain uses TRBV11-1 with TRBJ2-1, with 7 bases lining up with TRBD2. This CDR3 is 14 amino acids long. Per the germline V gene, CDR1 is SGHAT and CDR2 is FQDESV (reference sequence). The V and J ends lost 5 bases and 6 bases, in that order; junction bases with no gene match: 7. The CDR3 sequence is CASSQTSSGNEQFF. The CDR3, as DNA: TGTGCCAGCAGCCAAACGTCTAGCGGCAATGAGCAGTTCTTC.

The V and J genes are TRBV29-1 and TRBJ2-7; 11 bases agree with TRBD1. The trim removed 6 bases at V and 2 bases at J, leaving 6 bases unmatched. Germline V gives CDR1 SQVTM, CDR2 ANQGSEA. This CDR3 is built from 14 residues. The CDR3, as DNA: TGCAGCGTGACCGGGACAGGGGGGACCTACGAGCAGTACTTC. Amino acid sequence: CSVTGTGGTYEQYF.

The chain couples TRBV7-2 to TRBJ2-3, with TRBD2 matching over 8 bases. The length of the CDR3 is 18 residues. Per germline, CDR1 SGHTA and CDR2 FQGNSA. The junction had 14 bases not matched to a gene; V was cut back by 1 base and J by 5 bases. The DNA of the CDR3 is TGTGCCAGCAGCTTAGAGTACAGCGGGAGCGCGGCGGGAGATACGCAGTATTTT. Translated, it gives CASSLEYSGSAAGDTQYF. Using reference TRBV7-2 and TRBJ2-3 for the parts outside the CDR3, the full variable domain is GAGVSQSPSNKVTEKGKDVELRCDPISGHTALYWYRQSLGQGLEFLIYFQGNSAPDKSGLPSDRFSAERTGGSVSTLTIQRTQQEDSAVYLCASSLEYSGSAAGDTQYFGPGTRLTVL.

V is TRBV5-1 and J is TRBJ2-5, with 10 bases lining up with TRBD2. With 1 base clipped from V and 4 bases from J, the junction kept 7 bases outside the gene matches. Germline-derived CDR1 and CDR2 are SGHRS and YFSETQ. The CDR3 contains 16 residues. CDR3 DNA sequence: TGCGCCAGCAGCTTGTTCCTAGCGGGAGAACGAGAGACCCAGTACTTC. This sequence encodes CASSLFLAGERETQYF.

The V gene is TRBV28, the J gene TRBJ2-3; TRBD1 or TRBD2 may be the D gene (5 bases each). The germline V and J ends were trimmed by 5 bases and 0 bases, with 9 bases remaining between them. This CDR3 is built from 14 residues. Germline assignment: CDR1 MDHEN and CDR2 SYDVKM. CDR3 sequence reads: CASSRGASTDTQYF. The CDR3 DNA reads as TGTGCCAGCAGTAGAGGGGCCAGCACAGATACGCAGTATTTT.

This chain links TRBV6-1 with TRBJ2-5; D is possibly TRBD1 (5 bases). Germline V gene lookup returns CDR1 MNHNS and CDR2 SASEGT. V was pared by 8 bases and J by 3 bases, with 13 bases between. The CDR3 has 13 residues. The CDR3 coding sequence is TGTGCCAGCTTCGGACAAGCGAAAGAGACCCAGTACTTC. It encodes CASFGQAKETQYF.

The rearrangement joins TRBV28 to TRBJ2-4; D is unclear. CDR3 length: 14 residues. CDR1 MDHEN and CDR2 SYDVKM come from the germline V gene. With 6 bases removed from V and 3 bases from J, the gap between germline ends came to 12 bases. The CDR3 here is CASRVGLGKNIQYF. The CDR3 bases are TGTGCCAGCAGAGTGGGGTTAGGCAAAAACATTCAGTACTTC.

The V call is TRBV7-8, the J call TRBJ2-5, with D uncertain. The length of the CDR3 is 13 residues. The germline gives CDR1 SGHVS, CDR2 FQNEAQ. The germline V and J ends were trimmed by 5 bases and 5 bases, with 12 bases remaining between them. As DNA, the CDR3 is TGTGCCAGCAGCCTAGGGCGGAGCGAGACCCAGTACTTC. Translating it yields CASSLGRSETQYF.

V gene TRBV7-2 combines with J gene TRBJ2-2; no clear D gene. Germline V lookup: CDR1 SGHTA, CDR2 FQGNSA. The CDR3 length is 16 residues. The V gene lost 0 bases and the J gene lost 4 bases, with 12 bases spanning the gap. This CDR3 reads CASSLASVGTTGELFF. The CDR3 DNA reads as TGTGCCAGCAGCTTAGCGTCAGTGGGCACCACCGGGGAGCTGTTTTTT.

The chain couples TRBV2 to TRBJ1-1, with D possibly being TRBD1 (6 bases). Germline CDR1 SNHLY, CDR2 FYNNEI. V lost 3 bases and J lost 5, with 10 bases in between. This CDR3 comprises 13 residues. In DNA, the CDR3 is TGTGCCAGCAGTGATAACAGGGATACTGAAGCTTTCTTT. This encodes CASSDNRDTEAFF.